A selection of T cell receptor beta chains follows, all from one sample in a study of blood T cell repertoires in COVID-19. Assay: immunoSEQ multiplex PCR; the TCRdb copy retains only in-frame clones and omits some. The repertoire consists of approximately 100,000 clones, with around four fifths occurring once and the leading ten covering about 5%. The specimen sequenced was peripheral blood. The receptors here all came from a man aged 55 to 70 with acute or convalescent COVID-19. Both conserved end residues are part of each CDR3. D genes are given only for firm matches. Only some rows state a clone size, as once, few, many or a class for expanded clones.

>TRBV6-2/TRBV6-3|NA|TRBJ1-5|NA
CASSLTHYSNQPQHF
TGTGCCAGCAGTTTAACGCACTATAGCAATCAGCCCCAGCATTTT
>TRBV15|NA|TRBJ2-7|TRBD1
CATSRAGTGFGEQYF
TGTGCCACCAGCAGGGCCGGGACAGGGTTCGGCGAGCAGTACTTC
>TRBV5-1|NA|TRBJ1-4|TRBD1
CASSVDRSRGKLFF
TGCGCCAGCAGCGTGGACAGGTCCAGGGGAAAACTGTTTTTT
>TRBV20-1|NA|TRBJ1-1|NA
CSGASDTEAFF
TGCAGTGGGGCGTCGGACACTGAAGCTTTCTTT
>TRBV29-1|NA|TRBJ1-2|NA
CSVGELYYGYTF
TGCAGCGTTGGGGAGTTGTACTATGGCTACACCTTC
>TRBV18|NA|TRBJ1-6|NA
CASSPTGRGDSPLHF
TGTGCCAGCTCACCAACAGGCCGAGGCGATTCACCCCTCCACTTT
>TRBV30|once|TRBJ1-5|TRBD1
CAWSWNRGEPQHF
TGTGCCTGGAGTTGGAACAGGGGGGAGCCCCAGCATTTT
>TRBV5-1|NA|TRBJ2-3|NA
CASSPRGSFGTDTQYF
TGCGCCAGCAGCCCGCGGGGTAGTTTCGGCACAGATACGCAGTATTTT
>TRBV12-3/TRBV12-4|NA|TRBJ2-7|NA
CASSFEGAREQYF
TGTGCCAGCAGTTTTGAAGGGGCACGGGAGCAGTACTTC
>TRBV28|few|TRBJ2-2|NA
CASRSGRATGELFF
TGTGCCAGCAGGAGCGGGCGGGCCACCGGGGAGCTGTTTTTT
>TRBV3-1/TRBV3-2|NA|TRBJ1-1|TRBD1
CASSQQGLNTEAFF
TGTGCCAGCAGTCAACAGGGGTTGAACACTGAAGCTTTCTTT
>TRBV7-2|NA|TRBJ1-5|TRBD1
CASSADRGDQPQHF
TGTGCCAGCAGCGCGGACAGGGGAGATCAGCCCCAGCATTTT
>TRBV7-2|NA|TRBJ2-1|TRBD2
CASSHLTSGSYNEQFF
TGTGCCAGCAGCCACCTCACTAGCGGGTCCTACAATGAGCAGTTCTTC
>TRBV6-5|NA|TRBJ1-2|TRBD1
CASSLTGNYGYTF
TGTGCCAGCAGCCTGACAGGGAACTATGGCTACACCTTC
>TRBV2|NA|TRBJ2-1|TRBD1
CASQRDRTNNEQFF
TGTGCCAGTCAAAGGGACAGGACGAACAATGAGCAGTTCTTC
>TRBV30|NA|TRBJ1-2|NA
CAWSRDTLNYGYTF
TGTGCCTGGAGTCGGGACACACTGAACTATGGCTACACCTTC
>TRBV7-8|NA|TRBJ2-7|NA
CASSPSYEQYF
TGTGCCAGCAGCCCTAGCTACGAGCAGTACTTC
>TRBV14|NA|TRBJ1-5|NA
CASSQRGMDQPQHF
TGTGCCAGCAGCCAGCGGGGAATGGATCAGCCCCAGCATTTT
>TRBV11-2|NA|TRBJ1-1|TRBD1
CASSFGQGNTEAFF
TGTGCCAGCAGCTTCGGACAGGGGAACACTGAAGCTTTCTTT
>TRBV2|NA|TRBJ2-6|NA
CASSYDSSGANVLTF
TGTGCCAGCAGTTACGACAGCTCTGGGGCCAACGTCCTGACTTTC
>TRBV3-1/TRBV3-2|NA|TRBJ1-2|NA
CASSQDHQGNYGYTF
TGTGCCAGCAGCCAAGATCATCAGGGTAACTATGGCTACACCTTC
>TRBV10-3|NA|TRBJ2-5|NA
CAIGTGGQFSQYF
TGTGCCATCGGGACGGGGGGCCAATTTTCCCAGTACTTC
>TRBV19|once|TRBJ1-3|NA
CASRPISSGNTIYF
TGTGCCAGTAGACCAATCAGCTCTGGAAACACCATATATTTT
>TRBV4-3|NA|TRBJ2-5|TRBD2
CASSQVLSASGRVRYQETQYF
TGCGCCAGCAGCCAAGTTCTTTCGGCTAGCGGGAGGGTCCGTTACCAAGAGACCCAGTACTTC
>TRBV20-1|NA|TRBJ2-2|NA
CSASLRRDANTGELFF
TGCAGTGCTAGTCTGCGGCGGGACGCGAACACCGGGGAGCTGTTTTTT
>TRBV5-1|once|TRBJ2-1|TRBD2
CASSLSGLAGGEQFF
TGCGCCAGCAGCCTTTCGGGACTAGCGGGAGGTGAGCAGTTCTTC
>TRBV18|few|TRBJ1-2|NA
CASSLTEYDGYTF
TGTGCCAGCTCACTGACAGAATATGATGGCTACACCTTC
>TRBV27|NA|TRBJ1-2|NA
CASSLSTPGGRGYTF
TGTGCCAGCAGTTTATCAACTCCCGGCGGCCGTGGCTACACCTTC
>TRBV4-3|NA|TRBJ1-4|TRBD1
CASSQGQGYEKLFF
TGCGCCAGCAGCCAAGGACAGGGTTATGAAAAACTGTTTTTT
>TRBV5-1|NA|TRBJ1-1|TRBD1
CASSRGQTTEAFF
TGCGCCAGCAGCAGGGGGCAGACCACTGAAGCTTTCTTT
>TRBV7-2|NA|TRBJ2-2|NA
CASRQQAGAGELFF
TGTGCCAGCAGACAACAGGCAGGCGCCGGGGAGCTGTTTTTT
>TRBV13|once|TRBJ2-1|NA
CASSPVRASSNEQFF
TGTGCCAGCAGCCCAGTGAGGGCAAGTAGCAATGAGCAGTTCTTC
>TRBV19|NA|TRBJ2-7|TRBD2
CASSSQTSGSPSSYEQYF
TGTGCCAGTAGTAGCCAGACTAGCGGGAGCCCTAGCTCCTACGAGCAGTACTTC
>TRBV7-9|NA|TRBJ1-6|TRBD1
CASSSGQDRPLHF
TGTGCCAGCAGCTCCGGACAGGACAGACCCCTCCACTTT
>TRBV11-3|NA|TRBJ2-7|NA
CASSPTQGTYEQYF
TGTGCCAGCAGCCCGACACAGGGAACCTACGAGCAGTACTTC
>TRBV6-5|few|TRBJ1-2|NA
CASRLTGTNYGYTF
TGTGCCAGCAGATTGACAGGAACTAACTATGGCTACACCTTC
>TRBV6-2/TRBV6-3|NA|TRBJ2-3|TRBD2
CASSSLAGSSTDTQYF
TGTGCCAGCAGTTCCTTAGCGGGCTCAAGCACAGATACGCAGTATTTT
>TRBV7-3|once|TRBJ2-2|NA
CASSSPGHNTGELFF
TGTGCCAGCAGCTCCCCGGGACATAACACCGGGGAGCTGTTTTTT
>TRBV27|NA|TRBJ1-4|NA
CASSSQGGSEKLFF
TGTGCCAGCAGTTCGCAGGGCGGGAGTGAAAAACTGTTTTTT
>TRBV9|NA|TRBJ1-5|TRBD1
CASSPGTGVFQPQHF
TGTGCCAGCAGTCCCGGGACAGGGGTATTTCAGCCCCAGCATTTT
>TRBV29-1|NA|TRBJ1-1|TRBD1
CSANRQGLNTEAFF
TGCAGCGCTAATAGACAGGGCCTGAACACTGAAGCTTTCTTT
>TRBV5-1|NA|TRBJ1-5|NA
CASSLGGAPNQPQHF
TGCGCCAGCAGTTTAGGAGGGGCCCCCAATCAGCCCCAGCATTTT
>TRBV28|NA|TRBJ1-4|TRBD1
CASSLRQGYNEKLFF
TGTGCCAGCAGTTTGAGACAGGGCTATAATGAAAAACTGTTTTTT
>TRBV28|NA|TRBJ1-2|TRBD1
CASSLRDRHAYGYTF
TGTGCCAGCAGCTTAAGGGACAGGCATGCCTATGGCTACACCTTC
>TRBV19|once|TRBJ2-3|TRBD2
CASSIGGGADTQYF
TGTGCCAGTAGTATTGGTGGGGGGGCAGATACGCAGTATTTT
>TRBV11-2|few|TRBJ1-1|NA
CASSWSGVTEAFF
TGTGCCAGCAGCTGGTCGGGGGTCACTGAAGCTTTCTTT